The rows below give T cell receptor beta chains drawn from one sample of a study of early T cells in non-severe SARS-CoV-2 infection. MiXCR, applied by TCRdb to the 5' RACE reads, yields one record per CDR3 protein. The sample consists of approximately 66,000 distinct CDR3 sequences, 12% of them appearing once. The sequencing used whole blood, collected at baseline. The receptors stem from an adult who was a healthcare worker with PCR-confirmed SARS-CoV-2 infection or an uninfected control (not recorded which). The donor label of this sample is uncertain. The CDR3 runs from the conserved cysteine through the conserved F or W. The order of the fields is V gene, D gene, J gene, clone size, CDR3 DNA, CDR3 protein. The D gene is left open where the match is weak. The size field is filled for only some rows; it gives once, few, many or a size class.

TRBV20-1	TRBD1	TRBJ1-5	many	TGCAGTGCCGCGACAGGGGAAGGCAATCAGCCCCAGCATTTT	CSAATGEGNQPQHF
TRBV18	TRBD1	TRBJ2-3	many	TGTGCCAGCTCACGTCTAACGGGACAGATGACTAGCACAGATACGCAGTATTTT	CASSRLTGQMTSTDTQYF
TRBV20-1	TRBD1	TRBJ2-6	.	TGCAGTGCTAGAGGCCGACAGGGCTCTGGGGCCAACGTCCTGACTTTC	CSARGRQGSGANVLTF
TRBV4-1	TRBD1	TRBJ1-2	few	TGCGCCAGCAGCCAAGTTTTCCGGGACAGGGGGAACTCTAACTATGGCTACACCTTC	CASSQVFRDRGNSNYGYTF
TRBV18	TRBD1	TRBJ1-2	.	TGTGCCAGCTCACCACCGGACAGGGAGATGTATGGCTACACCTTC	CASSPPDREMYGYTF
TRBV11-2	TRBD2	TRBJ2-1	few	TGTGCCAGCGGGGGGGGAAGCTCCTACAATGAGCAGTTCTTC	CASGGGSSYNEQFF
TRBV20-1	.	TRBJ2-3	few	TGCAGTGCTAGGGAAGGCGGGGCTAGCACAGATACGCAGTATTTT	CSAREGGASTDTQYF
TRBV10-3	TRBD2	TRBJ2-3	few	TGTGCCATCAGTGTAGAGCGGGGGGCCACAGATACGCAGTATTTT	CAISVERGATDTQYF
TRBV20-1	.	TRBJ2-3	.	TGCAGTGCTAGAGCTAGCGAGAGTGCAGATACGCAGTATTTT	CSARASESADTQYF
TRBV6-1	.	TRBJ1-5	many	TGTGCCAGCAATGAGGGGAGCCATCAGCCCCAGCATTTT	CASNEGSHQPQHF
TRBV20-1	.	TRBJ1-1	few	TGCAGTGCTCGGATCCCCGGGCATGGTGAAGCTTTCTTT	CSARIPGHGEAFF
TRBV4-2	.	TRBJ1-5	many	TGTGCCAGCAGCCAAGTGGCAAGCAGCCTCAATCAGCCCCAGCATTTT	CASSQVASSLNQPQHF
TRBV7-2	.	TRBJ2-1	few	TGTGCCAGCAGCTTAGCGATCTACAATGAGCAGTTCTTC	CASSLAIYNEQFF
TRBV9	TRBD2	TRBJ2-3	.	TGTGCCAGCAGCGCAACAACTAGCGGGTCCACAGATACGCAGTATTTT	CASSATTSGSTDTQYF
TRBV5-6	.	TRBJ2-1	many	TGTGCCAGCAGCTTGGCGTGGGTAAGCTCCTACAATGAGCAGTTCTTC	CASSLAWVSSYNEQFF
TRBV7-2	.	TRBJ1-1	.	TGTGCCAGCAGCTTAGGGTCCCAGGGCGGATTGAACACTGAAGCTTTCTTT	CASSLGSQGGLNTEAFF
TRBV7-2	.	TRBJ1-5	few	TGTGCCAGCAGCCCCGGAGGGTTGGATCAGCCCCAGCATTTT	CASSPGGLDQPQHF
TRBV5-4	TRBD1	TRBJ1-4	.	TGTGCCAGCAGCACAAAATACAGGGGTACTAATGAAAAACTGTTTTTT	CASSTKYRGTNEKLFF
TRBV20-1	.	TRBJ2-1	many	TGCAGTGCTCCCGTGGCGGGGCCATACAATGAGCAGTTCTTC	CSAPVAGPYNEQFF
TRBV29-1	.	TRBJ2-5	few	TGCAGCGCGTCGGAGGAGACCCAGTACTTC	CSASEETQYF
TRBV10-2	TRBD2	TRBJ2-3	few	TGCGCCAGCAGCTATACTAGCGGGGGTAGCACAGATACGCAGTATTTT	CASSYTSGGSTDTQYF
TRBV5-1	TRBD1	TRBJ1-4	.	TGCGCCAGCAGCTTAACTGGGACCGGGACAGGGAATGAAAAACTGTTTTTT	CASSLTGTGTGNEKLFF
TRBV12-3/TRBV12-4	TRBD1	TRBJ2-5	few	TGTGCCAGCAGTTTCGGACAGGGATGGGAGACCCAGTACTTC	CASSFGQGWETQYF
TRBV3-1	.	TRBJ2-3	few	TGTGCCAGCAGCCAAGATTCAGGGACTGGGACGCAGTATTTT	CASSQDSGTGTQYF
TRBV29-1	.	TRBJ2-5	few	TGCAGCGTTCGTATGACTCTGTACCAAGAGACCCAGTACTTC	CSVRMTLYQETQYF
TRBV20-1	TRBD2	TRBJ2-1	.	TGCAGTGCTAGCCTAGCGGGGACCTTTCAGCAGTTCTTC	CSASLAGTFQQFF
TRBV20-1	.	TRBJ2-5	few	TGCAGTGCTATCCGGGATCGAGAGACCCAGTACTTC	CSAIRDRETQYF
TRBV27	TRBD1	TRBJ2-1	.	TGTGCCAGCACTGACAGGGGGCCCCTCACCGAGCAGTTCTTC	CASTDRGPLTEQFF
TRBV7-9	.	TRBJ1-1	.	TGTGCCAGCAGCTTAGTTCGGGGGTCCCAAACTGAAGCTTTCTTT	CASSLVRGSQTEAFF
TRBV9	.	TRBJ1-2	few	TGTGCCAGCAGCGTAGGGGCAGGGGATTATGGCTACACCTTC	CASSVGAGDYGYTF
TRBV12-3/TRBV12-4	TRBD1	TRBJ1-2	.	TGTGCCAGCAGTGAAGGGACAGCCCCAAACAATGGCTACACCTTC	CASSEGTAPNNGYTF
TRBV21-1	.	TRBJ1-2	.	TGTGCCAGCAGCAAATTGAGTAACATCCCCCATGGCTACACCTTC	CASSKLSNIPHGYTF
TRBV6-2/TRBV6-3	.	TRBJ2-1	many	TGTGCCAGCAGTTACCGACAGCTTACAATGAAGCAGTTCTTC	CASSYRQLTMKQFF
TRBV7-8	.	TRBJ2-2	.	TGTGCCAGCGGCACCTATGGGGACACCGGGGAGCTGTTTTTT	CASGTYGDTGELFF
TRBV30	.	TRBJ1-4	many	TGTGCCTGGAGCCGACTTAATGAAAAACTGTTTTTT	CAWSRLNEKLFF
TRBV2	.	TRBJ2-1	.	TGTGCCAGCAGTGGTTTGGGAAATGAGCAGTTCTTC	CASSGLGNEQFF